One sample yielded the 29 T cell receptor beta chains listed below, sequenced in a study of early T cells in non-severe SARS-CoV-2 infection. TCRdb recomputed calls from the 5' RACE reads with MiXCR, one row per CDR3 protein. The table shows over 25,000 distinct CDR3 sequences, with about 6.1% occurring only once. Sequenced input: whole blood. Source of these receptors: an adult who was a healthcare worker with PCR-confirmed SARS-CoV-2 infection or an uninfected control (not recorded which).

The chain joins TRBV19 to TRBJ1-2, with D unresolved. The CDR3 has 11 amino acids. The ends were cut back, 5 bases at V and 5 bases at J, with 6 bases in the middle. Germline loops: CDR1 LNHDA, CDR2 SQIVND (reference sequence). The CDR3: CASSPGYGYTF. The CDR3 DNA follows: TGTGCCAGTAGTCCTGGGTATGGCTACACCTTC.

This clonotype is deemed medium-sized. This chain connects TRBV7-2 to TRBJ1-4; the match to TRBD1 covers 7 bases. CDR1 is SGHTA and CDR2 is FQGNSA in the germline V gene. CDR3 length equals 14 residues. V trimming: 5 bases; J trimming: 6 bases; junction bases outside the gene matches: 6. Here the CDR3 reads CASSERQGDEKLFF. The CDR3 DNA reads as TGTGCCAGCAGCGAGAGACAGGGTGATGAAAAACTGTTTTTT.

This clonotype has only a few counts. The chain has TRBV30 and TRBJ1-5; D gene uncertain. The germline V gene has CDR1 GTSNPN and CDR2 SVGIG (reference sequence). CDR3 length: 13 residues. Trimming shortened V by 2 bases and J by 5 bases, and 10 bases separated the two germline ends. The CDR3 region is CAWSPDWDQPQHF. CDR3 sequence (DNA): TGTGCCTGGAGTCCTGATTGGGATCAGCCCCAGCATTTT.

The chain is built from TRBV6-5 and TRBJ1-6; D is undetermined. Germline values: CDR1 MNHEY, CDR2 SVGAGI. V lost 4 bases and J 8 bases, leaving 9 bases between the germline ends. The CDR3 is 13 amino acids. In nucleotides, the CDR3 is TGTGCCAGCAGTTCATCCTTGGATTCACCCCTCCACTTT. It yields the protein CASSSSLDSPLHF.

In this sample, this clonotype turned up many times. CDR3: CASSHSGTSGDEQYF. The CDR3 DNA reads as TGCGCCAGCAGCCACTCCGGGACTAGCGGTGACGAGCAGTACTTC. The chain has TRBV4-3 and TRBJ2-7, with TRBD2 identical over 11 bases. J was trimmed by 5 bases and V by 3 bases; bases with no gene match: 6. The CDR3 spans 15 residues. CDR1 is LGHNA, CDR2 YSLEER, per germline.

This clonotype appeared a few times. This chain joins TRBV12-3 or TRBV12-4 and TRBJ1-1, with 10 bases fitting TRBD1. This CDR3 is built from 14 residues. V trimming: 5 bases; J trimming: 5 bases; junction bases outside the gene matches: 5. The CDR3 DNA sequence: TGTGCCAGCAGTCTCGGACAGGGGGGGACTGAAGCTTTCTTT. It is translated as CASSLGQGGTEAFF.

In this sample, this clonotype turned up many times. V and J are TRBV19 and TRBJ1-4; D call uncertain. This CDR3 has 13 amino acids. V was cut by 4 bases and J by 4 bases, with 7 bases left in between. The germline V gene has CDR1 LNHDA and CDR2 SQIVND (reference sequence). In DNA, the CDR3 is TGTGCCAGTAGTAGGTGGATTAATGAAAAACTGTTTTTT. This gives the protein CASSRWINEKLFF. Complete variable domain (other parts from reference TRBV19 and TRBJ1-4): DGGITQSPKYLFRKEGQNVTLSCEQNLNHDAMYWYRQDPGQGLRLIYYSQIVNDFQKGDIAEGYSVSREKKESFPLTVTSAQKNPTAFYLCASSRWINEKLFFGSGTQLSVL.

This clonotype was observed a handful of times. V gene TRBV4-2 combines with J gene TRBJ1-1; D not certain. CDR3 size: 15 residues. Per germline, CDR1 LGHNA and CDR2 YNFKEQ. V was clipped by 0 bases and J by 0 bases, with 8 bases between them. CDR3 in DNA: TGTGCCAGCAGCCAAGAGGAGCGAGTGAACACTGAAGCTTTCTTT. It translates to CASSQEERVNTEAFF.

This clonotype was seen more than once but under ten times. V is TRBV7-2 and J is TRBJ1-2, with TRBD1 matching over 10 bases. V was clipped by 5 bases and J by 8 bases; unmatched bases: 5. CDR1 and CDR2 (germline): SGHTA, FQGNSA. The CDR3 runs 13 residues. The CDR3 bases are TGTGCCAGCAGCCCACCGGGACAGGGGGGCTACACCTTC. Its protein is CASSPPGQGGYTF.

This clonotype was seen ten or more times. The V gene is TRBV6-1, the J gene TRBJ1-2, with D maybe TRBD1 (5 bases). CDR1 is MNHNS and CDR2 is SASEGT in the germline V gene. V was cut by 8 bases and J by 5 bases, with 9 bases left in between. This CDR3 contains 11 residues. CDR3 protein: CASPEGYGYTF. For the CDR3, the DNA is TGTGCCAGCCCAGAGGGGTATGGCTACACCTTC.

This clonotype is medium-sized in the sample. The chain carries TRBV11-3 and TRBJ2-7, with D perhaps matching TRBD2 (7 bases). V shed 2 bases and J shed 3 bases, with 23 bases lying between them. Germline V CDR1 and CDR2: SGHNT, YENEEA. This CDR3 spans 18 amino acids. The CDR3 DNA reads TGTGCCAGCAGCTTACCCCCACCGTGGGGGGGCCTGATCTACGAGCAGTACTTC. Translated: CASSLPPPWGGLIYEQYF.

This clonotype came up many times. The junction shows a germline mismatch at one end, possibly a read error. The rearrangement uses TRBV29-1 and TRBJ2-7; D is perhaps TRBD1 (6 bases). The CDR3 has 13 amino acids. In germline, CDR1 is SQVTM, CDR2 ANQGSEA. The CDR3 DNA reads TGCAGCGTTCGGGCAGGGGAATCCTACGGGCAGTACTTC. It specifies CSVRAGESYGQYF.

Sample share makes this clonotype medium-sized (0.01 to 0.1%). The chain recombines TRBV2 with TRBJ1-5, with TRBD1 as a possible D gene (5 bases). The V end lost 3 bases, the J end lost 1 base, and 10 bases lay between the germline ends. CDR1 and CDR2 (germline): SNHLY, FYNNEI. The CDR3 extends over 15 amino acids. The CDR3 nucleotides read TGTGCCAGCAGTGAGGCGGGACGGAGCAATCAGCCCCAGCATTTT. Its translation is CASSEAGRSNQPQHF. Complete variable domain (other parts from reference TRBV2 and TRBJ1-5): EPEVTQTPSHQVTQMGQEVILRCVPISNHLYFYWYRQILGQKVEFLVSFYNNEISEKSEIFDDQFSVERPDGSNFTLKIRSTKLEDSAMYFCASSEAGRSNQPQHFGDGTRLSIL.

This clonotype was recorded at least ten times. The chain carries TRBV3-1 and TRBJ2-5; a weak D match, TRBD2 (6 bases). This CDR3 spans 17 amino acids. Trimming removed 0 bases from V and 2 bases from J, with 16 bases in between. Per germline, CDR1 LGHDT and CDR2 YNNKEL (reference sequence). The CDR3 loop reads CASSQEGRGNPQETQYF. The CDR3 region has the DNA TGTGCCAGCAGCCAAGAGGGTCGGGGGAATCCTCAAGAGACCCAGTACTTC.

The chain uses TRBV7-6 and TRBJ2-7; D unresolved. The germline V and J ends were trimmed by 3 bases and 3 bases, with 15 bases remaining between them. Germline CDR1 reads SGHVS; CDR2 reads FNYEAQ. CDR3 length equals 15 residues. For the CDR3, the DNA is TGTGCCAGCAGCTTGTCCGGGTTGGGGTTCTACGAGCAGTACTTC. It yields the protein CASSLSGLGFYEQYF.

The table lists this clonotype with a few counts. V gene TRBV5-1 combines with J gene TRBJ2-6; D could derive from TRBD1 or TRBD2 (6 bases each). From germline, CDR1 is SGHRS and CDR2 YFSETQ. The CDR3 consists of 15 residues. Trimming pared 9 bases from V and 0 bases from J, leaving 13 bases between. In DNA, the CDR3 is TGCGCCACCAAGGGGGGAAGCTCTGGGGCCAACGTCCTGACTTTC. It yields the protein CATKGGSSGANVLTF.

Sample share makes this clonotype medium-sized (0.01 to 0.1%). This chain joins TRBV12-3 or TRBV12-4 and TRBJ2-5; D may be TRBD1 or TRBD2 (5 bases each). The V gene lost 3 bases and the J gene lost 4 bases, with 15 bases spanning the gap. The CDR3 is made up of 15 amino acids. In DNA form, the CDR3 reads TGTGCCAGCAGTTTTCCTGAGGGGAGTCGAGAGACCCAGTACTTC. Translated, it gives CASSFPEGSRETQYF.

This clonotype showed up just a few times. The J gene is TRBJ2-1, the V gene TRBV7-3; D not certain. The germline CDR1 and CDR2 sequences are SGHTA and FQGTGA. V gave up 5 bases and J gave up 7 bases, with 15 bases separating them. The CDR3 length is 14 residues. Here the CDR3 DNA reads TGTGCCAGCAGCCCTCGACCAGGTAAAAATGAGCAGTTCTTC. Translated: CASSPRPGKNEQFF.

This clonotype appeared many times. The gene calls are TRBV6-2 or TRBV6-3 and TRBJ2-7, with TRBD1 as a possible D gene (6 bases). Germline V gene lookup returns CDR1 MNHEY and CDR2 SVGEGT. The CDR3 spans 17 residues. V dropped 0 bases and J dropped 0 bases, with 15 bases sitting between them. The CDR3 loop is CASSYSPTGRSSYEQYF. As DNA, the CDR3 is TGTGCCAGCAGTTACTCCCCAACAGGGCGAAGCTCCTACGAGCAGTACTTC.

This clonotype occurred a few times. V is TRBV20-1 and J is TRBJ1-4, with D unresolved. This CDR3 is built from 12 residues. Germline values: CDR1 DFQATT, CDR2 SNEGSKA (reference sequence). Between the trimmed V and J ends, which lost 6 bases and 6 bases, there was a span of 11 bases. The CDR3 loop is CSATDGDEKLFF. The CDR3 DNA follows: TGCAGTGCAACAGACGGTGATGAAAAACTGTTTTTT.

V and J are TRBV9 and TRBJ1-1; D might be TRBD1 (6 bases). The CDR3 contains 14 residues. Germline V gene data show CDR1 as SGDLS and CDR2 as YYNGEE. Trimming took off 4 bases at V and 3 bases at J, with 13 bases between the two ends. As DNA, the CDR3 is TGTGCCAGCAGCCAGTCAGGGGATGACACTGAAGCTTTCTTT. It yields the protein CASSQSGDDTEAFF.

This clonotype was observed at least ten times. The chain joins TRBV5-6 to TRBJ2-6; D is unclear. Germline assignment: CDR1 SGHDT and CDR2 YYEEEE. Between the trimmed V and J ends, which lost 0 bases and 0 bases, there was a span of 10 bases. The CDR3 runs to 17 residues. CDR3 nucleotide sequence: TGTGCCAGCAGCTTGGTACGCGCTAGCTCTGGGGCCAACGTCCTGACTTTC. Protein: CASSLVRASSGANVLTF.

The chain joins TRBV2 to TRBJ2-5, with 7 positions matching TRBD2. Germline V CDR1 and CDR2: SNHLY, FYNNEI. After removal of 7 bases from V and 1 base from J, the junction contained 9 bases not matched to a gene. The length of the CDR3 is 15 residues. CDR3: CASKWRGTPQETQYF. CDR3 in DNA: TGTGCCAGCAAGTGGCGGGGGACCCCCCAAGAGACCCAGTACTTC.

The V gene is TRBV7-2, the J gene TRBJ1-1, with D hard to call. Germline V lookup: CDR1 SGHTA, CDR2 FQGNSA. V shed 1 base and J shed 5 bases, with 5 bases lying between them. The CDR3 runs 12 residues. In DNA form, the CDR3 reads TGTGCCAGCAGCTTAGTACGGACTGAAGCTTTCTTT. Residues: CASSLVRTEAFF. Together with reference TRBV7-2 and TRBJ1-1, the CDR3 gives the full variable domain: GAGVSQSPSNKVTEKGKDVELRCDPISGHTALYWYRQSLGQGLEFLIYFQGNSAPDKSGLPSDRFSAERTGGSVSTLTIQRTQQEDSAVYLCASSLVRTEAFFGQGTRLTVV.

Ten or more counts support this clonotype. V usage is TRBV7-8 and J usage is TRBJ2-3, with 9 bases that match TRBD2. Germline-derived CDR1 and CDR2 are SGHVS and FQNEAQ. The CDR3 runs to 16 residues. The trim removed 7 bases at V and 1 base at J, leaving 9 bases unmatched. CDR3 sequence reads: CASTHLLAGRTDTQYF. Here the CDR3 DNA reads TGTGCCAGCACCCACCTCCTAGCGGGGCGCACAGATACGCAGTATTTT. Combining the CDR3 with reference TRBV7-8 and TRBJ2-3 gives the whole variable domain GAGVSQSPRYKVAKRGQDVALRCDPISGHVSLFWYQQALGQGPEFLTYFQNEAQLDKSGLPSDRFFAERPEGSVSTLKIQRTQQEDSAVYLCASTHLLAGRTDTQYFGPGTRLTVL.

The chain couples TRBV9 to TRBJ2-5; no clear D gene. CDR3 size: 14 residues. V was shortened by 3 bases and J by 5 bases, with 14 bases between the two germline ends. The germline V gene encodes CDR1 SGDLS and CDR2 YYNGEE. CDR3: CASSATPLGETQYF. CDR3 nucleotides: TGTGCCAGCAGCGCAACGCCCCTTGGGGAGACCCAGTACTTC.

This clonotype was seen a handful of times. The chain combines TRBV7-2 with TRBJ2-5; the D gene is possibly TRBD2 (6 bases). Deletions cut 0 bases from V and 9 bases from J, with 11 bases between. The CDR3 consists of 13 residues. Germline assignment: CDR1 SGHTA and CDR2 FQGNSA. The CDR3 nucleotides read TGTGCCAGCAGCTTAGCGGAGGGTATCTCCCAGTACTTC. Translated: CASSLAEGISQYF.

This clonotype appeared many times. The gene calls are TRBV11-3 and TRBJ2-5; D may be TRBD2 (5 bases). The CDR3 runs to 11 residues. The germline V and J ends were trimmed by 5 bases and 5 bases, with 6 bases remaining between them. Germline CDR1 is SGHNT and CDR2 is YENEEA. The CDR3 DNA sequence: TGTGCCAGCAGCACGGGGGAGACCCAGTACTTC. Protein sequence: CASSTGETQYF.

In its sample, this clonotype was seen many times. The chain combines TRBV19 with TRBJ2-7; possibly TRBD2 for D (6 bases). V was clipped by 10 bases and J by 4 bases, with 20 bases between them. Germline CDR1 reads LNHDA; CDR2 reads SQIVND (reference sequence). This CDR3 is 14 amino acids long. CDR3 DNA: TGTGCCACCTACGACGTAGCGGTGATGTACGAGCAGTACTTC. Translating it yields CATYDVAVMYEQYF.